Below are 20 T cell receptor beta chains sequenced from a single sample in a study of T-cell reconstitution after alpha-beta-depleted transplantation in children. Preparation of the TCRbeta library was carried out with unique molecular identifiers. TCRdb itself ran the PCR reads through MiXCR, one entry per CDR3 protein. There are over 150,000 distinct CDR3 sequences in the sample; 6.6% occur only once, and more than 5.5% lies in the top ten. The material was PBMCs, obtained before TCRalphabeta/CD19-depleted stem cell transplant. The origin of the receptors is a boy aged 2 to 10 with acute lymphoblastic leukemia, due to receive a stem cell transplant.

V is TRBV5-4 and J is TRBJ2-6; D assignment may be TRBD1 or TRBD2 (5 bases each). The CDR3 has 17 amino acids. CDR1 SGHNT and CDR2 YYREEE come from the germline V gene (reference sequence). Trimming removed 0 bases at V and 4 bases at J, with 14 bases between. This CDR3 reads CASSLEGPRGGANVLTF. CDR3 DNA sequence: TGTGCCAGCAGCTTGGAGGGACCCCGAGGAGGGGCCAACGTCCTGACTTTC. The entire variable domain, with the rest obtained from reference TRBV5-4 and TRBJ2-6, is as follows: ETGVTQSPTHLIKTRGQQVTLRCSSQSGHNTVSWYQQALGQGPQFIFQYYREEENGRGNFPPRFSGLQFPNYSSELNVNALELDDSALYLCASSLEGPRGGANVLTFGAGSRLTVL.

This clonotype turned up a few times. The chain carries TRBV29-1 and TRBJ1-1; D may be TRBD1 (5 bases). V was pared by 3 bases and J by 4 bases, with 15 bases between. The germline V gene encodes CDR1 SQVTM and CDR2 ANQGSEA. The CDR3 loop spans 14 amino acids. The CDR3 reads CSVEDLGESTEAFF. In DNA, the CDR3 is TGCAGCGTTGAGGATCTGGGGGAGAGCACTGAAGCTTTCTTT.

In its sample, this clonotype was seen a few times. The chain uses TRBV5-6 and TRBJ2-1; D uncertain. The CDR3 spans 13 residues. Trimming pared 7 bases from V and 6 bases from J, leaving 14 bases between. Per the germline V gene, CDR1 is SGHDT and CDR2 is YYEEEE. In DNA form, the CDR3 reads TGTGCCAGCGGGGTGGCCTGGGTCAATGAGCAGTTCTTC. Residues: CASGVAWVNEQFF.

The chain recombines TRBV20-1 with TRBJ1-5; 9 nucleotides line up with TRBD1. V trimming: 2 bases; J trimming: 5 bases; junction bases outside the gene matches: 7. Germline V gives CDR1 DFQATT, CDR2 SNEGSKA (reference sequence). This CDR3 has 15 residues. CDR3 residues: CSARRQGVRDQPQHF. The CDR3 nucleotides read TGCAGTGCTAGAAGACAGGGGGTGAGGGATCAGCCCCAGCATTTT.

This clonotype was detected many times. J is TRBJ2-7 and V is TRBV28; TRBD1 agrees at 7 bases. The germline CDR1 and CDR2 sequences are MDHEN and SYDVKM. Trimming cost V 3 bases and J 2 bases; bases outside gene matches: 10. The CDR3 contains 16 residues. The CDR3 coding sequence is TGTGCCAGCAGTTTTAGCCCGGACAGGCCCACCTACGAGCAGTACTTC. This translates into CASSFSPDRPTYEQYF.

This clonotype was observed a few times. V is TRBV15 and J is TRBJ2-3, with D uncertain. There are 16 residues in the CDR3. V lost 0 bases to trimming and J lost 5 bases, with 15 bases between them. From germline, CDR1 is LNHNV and CDR2 YYDKDF (reference sequence). CDR3 sequence (DNA): TGTGCCACCAGCAGAGATCAACCACCCTCTGGAGATACGCAGTATTTT. Translated, it gives CATSRDQPPSGDTQYF.

There are many counts of this clonotype. The gene calls are TRBV20-1 and TRBJ1-1; D is uncertain. Per the germline V gene, CDR1 is DFQATT and CDR2 is SNEGSKA (reference sequence). Trimming took off 3 bases at V and 0 bases at J, with 14 bases between the two ends. The CDR3 covers 15 residues. For the CDR3, the DNA is TGCAGTGCTAGTCCCCCCAGCGGTCTGAACACTGAAGCTTTCTTT. Translating it yields CSASPPSGLNTEAFF.

This clonotype has ten or more counts. The V and J genes are TRBV29-1 and TRBJ1-1, with D unresolved. The CDR3 extends over 13 amino acids. CDR1 and CDR2 (germline): SQVTM, ANQGSEA. The V gene lost 7 bases and the J gene lost 1 base, with 13 bases spanning the gap. CDR3 in amino acids: CSAKTEGNTEAFF. CDR3 nucleotide sequence: TGCAGCGCTAAGACGGAGGGGAACACTGAAGCTTTCTTT.

A few counts support this clonotype. This chain uses TRBV29-1 with TRBJ1-2; tentative D call: TRBD1 (5 bases). The germline V gene has CDR1 SQVTM and CDR2 ANQGSEA. The CDR3 totals 18 residues. Deletions cut 7 bases from V and 4 bases from J, with 31 bases between. Here the CDR3 reads CSAHITTGERFGGYGYTF. The DNA for the CDR3 is TGCAGCGCTCACATAACCACGGGGGAAAGGTTCGGAGGCTATGGCTACACCTTC.

A few counts support this clonotype. The chain links TRBV28 to TRBJ1-1; the D gene is possibly TRBD1 (6 bases). The germline CDR1 and CDR2 sequences are MDHEN and SYDVKM. The CDR3 totals 14 residues. Trimming removed 2 bases from V and 7 bases from J, with 14 bases in between. CDR3 DNA sequence: TGTGCCAGCAGTTTAACAGGGATTATTTTTGAAGCTTTCTTT. Translation: CASSLTGIIFEAFF. The entire variable domain, with the rest obtained from reference TRBV28 and TRBJ1-1, is as follows: DVKVTQSSRYLVKRTGEKVFLECVQDMDHENMFWYRQDPGLGLRLIYFSYDVKMKEKGDIPEGYSVSREKKERFSLILESASTNQTSMYLCASSLTGIIFEAFFGQGTRLTVV.

At least ten counts were recorded for this clonotype. The V gene is TRBV24-1, the J gene TRBJ2-5, with D perhaps TRBD1 or TRBD2 (6 bases each). Trimming shortened V by 4 bases and J by 5 bases, and 25 bases separated the two germline ends. Germline V gene lookup returns CDR1 KGHDR and CDR2 SFDVKD. The length of the CDR3 is 18 residues. The CDR3 DNA follows: TGTGCCACCAGTGACCCACCGATCTCGTCGGGGGCGCCGGAGACCCAGTACTTC. It codes for CATSDPPISSGAPETQYF.

The J gene is TRBJ2-3, the V gene TRBV20-1; either TRBD1 or TRBD2 may fit D (5 bases each). Germline V gene data show CDR1 as DFQATT and CDR2 as SNEGSKA (reference sequence). The V end lost 0 bases, the J end lost 4 bases, and 20 bases lay between the germline ends. The CDR3 runs 17 residues. The CDR3 coding sequence is TGCAGTGCTAGAGATATGTCCGGGACCGAAGTACCAGATACGCAGTATTTT. Its protein is CSARDMSGTEVPDTQYF.

Ten or more counts support this clonotype. This chain links TRBV15 with TRBJ2-1; D uncertain. Germline values: CDR1 LNHNV, CDR2 YYDKDF (reference sequence). Trimming took 5 bases from V and 7 from J, leaving 9 bases between them. The CDR3 loop spans 12 amino acids. CDR3 sequence: CATSPQYNEQFF. CDR3 in DNA: TGTGCCACCAGCCCTCAGTATAATGAGCAGTTCTTC.

This clonotype showed up many times. The rearrangement uses TRBV20-1 and TRBJ2-7; TRBD1 is a possible D gene (5 bases). The CDR3 totals 14 residues. Germline V CDR1 and CDR2: DFQATT, SNEGSKA (reference sequence). Trimming cost V 6 bases and J 4 bases, with 19 bases left between them. CDR3 region: CSAASYRIGYEQYF. The CDR3 DNA reads as TGCAGTGCCGCATCTTACAGGATTGGATACGAGCAGTACTTC.

J is TRBJ1-1 and V is TRBV7-2; 8 nucleotides agree with TRBD1. V was clipped by 3 bases and J by 0 bases; unmatched bases: 3. The germline gives CDR1 SGHTA, CDR2 FQGNSA. The CDR3 loop spans 15 amino acids. The CDR3 DNA sequence: TGTGCCAGCAGCTTCTCAGGGGGCATGAACACTGAAGCTTTCTTT. This codes for CASSFSGGMNTEAFF.

The V and J genes are TRBV2 and TRBJ1-6; 8 bases are a match to TRBD1. Germline assignment: CDR1 SNHLY and CDR2 FYNNEI. V was pared by 6 bases and J by 0 bases, with 4 bases of the junction left unmatched. The CDR3 is 16 residues long. CDR3 coding DNA: TGTGCCAGCAGAAGGGACAGGAGCTCCTATAATTCACCCCTCCACTTT. It specifies CASRRDRSSYNSPLHF.

Many counts were recorded for this clonotype. The chain combines TRBV10-2 with TRBJ2-7; either TRBD1 or TRBD2 may supply D (5 bases each). The ends were cut back, 0 bases at V and 5 bases at J, with 26 bases in the middle. CDR1 is WSHSY, CDR2 SAAADI, per germline. There are 19 residues in the CDR3. The CDR3 here is CASSESRGTGNVLLDEQYF. DNA for the CDR3: TGCGCCAGCAGTGAGTCGAGGGGTACTGGGAACGTACTCCTAGACGAGCAGTACTTC.

This sequence joins TRBV7-9 and TRBJ2-3; 7 bases are shared with TRBD1. Looked up from germline, CDR1 is SEHNR and CDR2 is FQNEAQ (reference sequence). With 3 bases clipped from V and 1 base from J, the junction kept 4 bases outside the gene matches. The CDR3 has 15 residues. This CDR3 is CASSFGGQGTDTQYF. The CDR3 coding sequence is TGTGCCAGCAGCTTCGGAGGACAGGGCACAGATACGCAGTATTTT.

This clonotype was observed at least ten times. The rearrangement joins TRBV12-3 or TRBV12-4 to TRBJ2-2; D remains ambiguous. The CDR3 loop spans 16 amino acids. Trimming stripped 4 bases from V and 8 bases from J, with 20 bases between. This chain's CDR3 is CASSWSAGQRAGELFF. Written as DNA, the CDR3 is TGTGCCAGCAGTTGGAGCGCCGGCCAGCGCGCGGGGGAGCTGTTTTTT.

V and J are TRBV10-2 and TRBJ2-5; perhaps D is TRBD1 or TRBD2 (5 bases each). V was pared by 6 bases and J by 4 bases, with 21 bases between. The CDR3 consists of 16 residues. The germline gives CDR1 WSHSY, CDR2 SAAADI. In nucleotides, the CDR3 is TGCGCCAGCAGGGGACCAAAACTACGTGGGGGAGAGACCCAGTACTTC. Its translation: CASRGPKLRGGETQYF.